Here is one T cell receptor beta chain with its context. Its specificity is unknown. CDR1 SGHAT and CDR2 FQNNGV come from the germline V gene. V was clipped by 4 bases and J by 1 base, with 17 bases between them. The CDR3 loop spans 17 amino acids. Clones were sequenced by immunoSEQ multiplex PCR, and TCRdb holds only the in-frame ones, with some missing. The repertoire holds about 130,000 clones, 88% seen once, with roughly a sixth in the top ten. The entry originates in a study of T cell responses to AZD1222 COVID-19 vaccine. Study findings and constraints: The peak T cell response came first, and repertoires were sampled only after it. Distributed over spike, vaccine-associated CD4 TCRs predominated at 160-218 and 743-854. Among spike-specific TCRs, nearly half reportedly target unmutated variant regions.

This chain joins TRBV11-2 and TRBJ2-4; the D is unclear. This TCR derives from an adult in good health. The sample was peripheral blood, taken on day 0 of MenACWY control vaccination. The CDR3 bases are TGTGCCAGCAGCTCCCCGTGGGTAGGCGCGGCCAAAAACATTCAGTACTTC. Encoded protein: CASSSPWVGAAKNIQYF.